Shown below are 8 T cell receptor beta chains from a single sample sequenced in a study of Tregs in tolerant kidney transplant recipients. Method: immunoSEQ multiplex PCR; TCRdb's copy keeps in-frame clones and lacks some. This sample has about 46,000 clones; roughly nine tenths occur once, and the top ten carry around 0.7%. Sequenced sample: Tregs from blood. These receptors all stem from a human donor in good health.

The chain employs TRBV5-1 and TRBJ2-1; 8 bases line up with TRBD1. The junction had 9 bases not matched to a gene; V was cut back by 1 base and J by 6 bases. Germline assignment: CDR1 SGHRS and CDR2 YFSETQ. The CDR3 has 16 amino acids. The chain's CDR3 is CASSLMTGAPCNEQFF. The CDR3 DNA sequence: TGCGCCAGCAGCTTGATGACAGGGGCACCATGCAATGAGCAGTTCTTC.

The chain couples TRBV5-1 to TRBJ2-5; tentative D call: TRBD2 (5 bases). Germline V CDR1 and CDR2: SGHRS, YFSETQ. V gave up 0 bases and J gave up 7 bases, with 10 bases separating them. The CDR3 is 13 amino acids. CDR3 DNA: TGCGCCAGCAGCTTGGACTCCCGGGGGACCCAGTACTTC. It is translated as CASSLDSRGTQYF.

This clone showed up just once. The chain couples TRBV7-6 to TRBJ2-7, with D perhaps matching TRBD2 (5 bases). Per the germline V gene, CDR1 is SGHVS and CDR2 is FNYEAQ. The CDR3 has 14 residues. The V and J ends lost 5 bases and 6 bases respectively, with 17 bases between them. The CDR3: CASSPRSLRGEQYF. Written as DNA, the CDR3 is TGTGCCAGCAGCCCCAGATCCCTTCGGGGCGAGCAGTACTTC.

This chain uses TRBV5-1 with TRBJ1-2; D is possibly TRBD1 (5 bases). CDR3 size: 14 residues. The germline V gene encodes CDR1 SGHRS and CDR2 YFSETQ. Deletions cut 4 bases from V and 4 bases from J, with 14 bases between. CDR3 bases: TGCGCCAGCAGCCAGGGCCCCGCTGGCTATGGCTACACCTTC. Residues: CASSQGPAGYGYTF.

V and J are TRBV7-9 and TRBJ1-2, with 7 bases aligning to TRBD1. The germline V gene has CDR1 SEHNR and CDR2 FQNEAQ (reference sequence). The V segment lost 5 bases and the J segment 8 bases; nucleotides outside the gene matches: 11. The CDR3 has 14 amino acids. DNA for the CDR3: TGTGCCAGCAGCCTGGGGCAAGGGGGCGACGGCTACACCTTC. It codes for CASSLGQGGDGYTF.

The chain employs TRBV18 and TRBJ1-1; D gene uncertain. CDR3 length equals 14 residues. The germline V gene has CDR1 KGHSH and CDR2 LQKENI. V lost 1 base and J lost 1, with 7 bases in between. As DNA, the CDR3 is TGTGCCAGCTCACCACAGGGTTGGAACACTGAAGCTTTCTTT. Translating it yields CASSPQGWNTEAFF. Drawing the rest from reference TRBV18 and TRBJ1-1, the complete variable domain is NAGVMQNPRHLVRRRGQEARLRCSPMKGHSHVYWYRQLPEEGLKFMVYLQKENIIDESGMPKERFSAEFPKEGPSILRIQQVVRGDSAAYFCASSPQGWNTEAFFGQGTRLTVV.

This sequence joins TRBV9 and TRBJ2-2; tentatively, D is TRBD2 (5 bases). CDR1 and CDR2 from the germline V gene are SGDLS and YYNGEE. V dropped 0 bases and J dropped 4 bases, with 10 bases sitting between them. The CDR3 has 15 residues. CDR3 sequence: CASSVGSAGTGELFF. CDR3 nucleotide sequence: TGTGCCAGCAGCGTAGGGAGCGCGGGCACCGGGGAGCTGTTTTTT.

This clone was seen only a few times. The V gene is TRBV6-5, the J gene TRBJ1-4, with 8 positions matching TRBD1. The CDR3 has 14 residues. From germline, CDR1 is MNHEY and CDR2 SVGAGI. The ends lost 5 bases at V and 5 bases at J; junction bases unmatched: 4. This CDR3 is CASSVTGGNEKLFF. The DNA of the CDR3 is TGTGCCAGCAGTGTTACAGGGGGAAATGAAAAACTGTTTTTT.